One sample yielded the 30 T cell receptor beta chains listed below, sequenced in a study of blood T cell repertoires in COVID-19. Using immunoSEQ multiplex PCR, the repertoire was profiled, and TCRdb retains in-frame clones only, with some absent. The sample includes fewer than 400,000 clones, approximately 82% of them seen just once. Sequenced: peripheral blood. The origin of the receptors is a man younger than 45 with active or convalescent COVID-19.

This rearrangement joins TRBV30 to TRBJ1-5; maybe TRBD1 (6 bases). This CDR3 has 13 residues. Per the germline V gene, CDR1 is GTSNPN and CDR2 is SVGIG (reference sequence). V lost 6 bases and J 7 bases, leaving 16 bases between the germline ends. CDR3 protein: CACSGQLEQPQHF. CDR3 in DNA: TGTGCCTGTTCCGGACAGCTGGAACAGCCCCAGCATTTT.

The chain uses TRBV5-1 and TRBJ1-5, with 7 bases identical to TRBD1. Germline-derived CDR1 and CDR2 are SGHRS and YFSETQ. CDR3 size: 15 residues. V shed 4 bases and J 6 bases; nucleotides not matched to a gene: 10. The chain's CDR3 is CASSPEQGRSQPQHF. For the CDR3, the DNA is TGCGCCAGCAGCCCGGAACAGGGGCGAAGTCAGCCCCAGCATTTT.

The chain recombines TRBV28 with TRBJ2-3; no definite D call. V was shortened by 5 bases and J by 0 bases, with 15 bases between the two germline ends. Germline lookup yields CDR1 MDHEN and CDR2 SYDVKM. The CDR3 runs 16 residues. The CDR3 loop reads CASSASEAHSTDTQYF. Here the CDR3 DNA reads TGTGCCAGCAGTGCCTCCGAGGCCCATAGCACAGATACGCAGTATTTT. Full variable domain (remainder filled in from reference TRBV28 and TRBJ2-3): DVKVTQSSRYLVKRTGEKVFLECVQDMDHENMFWYRQDPGLGLRLIYFSYDVKMKEKGDIPEGYSVSREKKERFSLILESASTNQTSMYLCASSASEAHSTDTQYFGPGTRLTVL.

This clone was recorded only once. The chain joins TRBV30 to TRBJ2-3, with no clear D. The CDR3 is 12 residues long. Between the trimmed V and J ends, which lost 2 bases and 3 bases, there was a span of 6 bases. CDR1 is GTSNPN and CDR2 is SVGIG in the germline V gene (reference sequence). CDR3 sequence: CAWSPSTDTQYF. Here the CDR3 DNA reads TGTGCCTGGAGTCCGAGTACAGATACGCAGTATTTT.

The V and J genes are TRBV4-1 and TRBJ1-2; D is uncertain. CDR1 and CDR2 from the germline V gene are MGHRA and YSYEKL. The ends were cut back, 4 bases at V and 2 bases at J, with 20 bases in the middle. This CDR3 has 17 amino acids. For the CDR3, the DNA is TGCGCCAGCAGCCTAAGAGATGGCGGACTATTAAACTATGGCTACACCTTC. Translating it yields CASSLRDGGLLNYGYTF.

The chain links TRBV11-2 to TRBJ2-7; 8 bases agree with TRBD1. From germline, CDR1 is SGHAT and CDR2 FQNNGV. The CDR3 runs to 14 residues. J was trimmed by 5 bases and V by 5 bases; bases with no gene match: 8. The CDR3 region has the DNA TGTGCCAGCAGCCGAAGGGACAGGATCAACGAGCAGTACTTC. Translation gives CASSRRDRINEQYF.

The J gene is TRBJ1-2, the V gene TRBV11-2; D is unclear. Per the germline V gene, CDR1 is SGHAT and CDR2 is FQNNGV. V lost 1 base and J 8 bases, leaving 5 bases between the germline ends. The CDR3 is 11 residues long. CDR3 sequence (DNA): TGTGCCAGCAGCTTAGGGGAGGGCTACACCTTC. Translating gives CASSLGEGYTF.

CDR3 amino acids: CASSEGGQEYTF. In DNA form, the CDR3 reads TGTGCCAGCAGCGAAGGGGGACAGGAGTACACCTTC. The chain links TRBV11-3 to TRBJ1-2; 8 positions match TRBD1. The length of the CDR3 is 12 residues. Germline CDR1 and CDR2: SGHNT and YENEEA. Trimming at V came to 5 bases and at J to 11 bases, leaving 7 bases not matched to a gene.

This chain links TRBV27 with TRBJ2-5, with 13 bases that match TRBD2. Trimming took 8 bases from V and 1 from J; bases not matched to a gene: 7. Germline V gives CDR1 MNHEY, CDR2 SMNVEV (reference sequence). The CDR3 totals 16 residues. As DNA, the CDR3 is TGTGCCAGCCGCACACTAGCGGGGGGGATCCAAGAGACCCAGTACTTC. It translates to CASRTLAGGIQETQYF.

This clone was seen once. V and J are TRBV6-2 or TRBV6-3 and TRBJ2-5, with 7 bases fitting TRBD2. The CDR3 length is 15 residues. CDR1 and CDR2 from the germline V gene are MNHEY and SVGEGT. V shed 1 base, J shed 4 bases, and the junction held 6 bases outside the gene matches. CDR3 protein: CASSYWGRAPETQYF. For the CDR3, the DNA is TGTGCCAGCAGTTACTGGGGGAGGGCCCCAGAGACCCAGTACTTC.

A single count supports this clone. The CDR3 DNA follows: TGCGCCAGCAGCGTGGACAGTACCAATCAGCCCCAGCATTTT. Its translation: CASSVDSTNQPQHF. The chain links TRBV5-1 to TRBJ1-5; D is perhaps TRBD1 (6 bases). This CDR3 contains 14 residues. Germline V CDR1 and CDR2: SGHRS, YFSETQ. V was trimmed by 4 bases and J by 3 bases, leaving 11 bases between them.

The V and J genes are TRBV19 and TRBJ2-1, with a tentative D call TRBD2 (6 bases). Germline lookup yields CDR1 LNHDA and CDR2 SQIVND (reference sequence). The CDR3 length is 17 residues. The V and J ends lost 6 bases and 4 bases respectively, with 22 bases between them. CDR3 nucleotides: TGTGCCAGTAGCCAAAATGGGGGGTATGGGGTTTACAATGAGCAGTTCTTC. Translating gives CASSQNGGYGVYNEQFF. Drawing the rest from reference TRBV19 and TRBJ2-1, the complete variable domain is DGGITQSPKYLFRKEGQNVTLSCEQNLNHDAMYWYRQDPGQGLRLIYYSQIVNDFQKGDIAEGYSVSREKKESFPLTVTSAQKNPTAFYLCASSQNGGYGVYNEQFFGPGTRLTVL.

Turning to this clone: The germline gene is not matched at one end of the junction; a read error may be the cause. This chain joins TRBV15 and TRBJ1-2; TRBD1 agrees at 7 bases. This CDR3 has 16 amino acids. Per the germline V gene, CDR1 is LNHNV and CDR2 is YYDKDF (reference sequence). The CDR3 nucleotides are TGTGCCACCAGCAGAAAAAGGCAAACCGGGACAGTACTCCTTGGCTTC. It specifies CATSRKRQTGTVLLGF. Together with reference TRBV15 and TRBJ1-2, the CDR3 gives the full variable domain: DAMVIQNPRYQVTQFGKPVTLSCSQTLNHNVMYWYQQKSSQAPKLLFHYYDKDFNNEADTPDNFQSRRPNTSFCFLDIRSPGLGDTAMYLCATSRKRQTGTVLLGFGSGTRLTVV.

The chain couples TRBV30 to TRBJ2-7; D gene uncertain. The CDR3 covers 12 residues. Looked up from germline, CDR1 is GTSNPN and CDR2 is SVGIG (reference sequence). V was pared by 4 bases and J by 2 bases, with 9 bases between. CDR3 sequence (DNA): TGTGCCTGGAAACAGAAAACCTACGAGCAGTACTTC. Translated: CAWKQKTYEQYF.

The chain is built from TRBV6-4 and TRBJ2-3; TRBD1 matches 7 bases. Germline CDR1 MRHNA, CDR2 SNTAGT. The CDR3 totals 13 residues. Trimming took 11 bases from V and 1 from J; bases not matched to a gene: 6. This CDR3 is CACIGGCTDTQYF. The CDR3, as DNA: TGTGCCTGCATAGGGGGCTGCACAGATACGCAGTATTTT.

The gene calls are TRBV4-3 and TRBJ2-5; 7 nucleotides line up with TRBD1. The trim removed 0 bases at V and 7 bases at J, leaving 2 bases unmatched. Germline lookup yields CDR1 LGHNA and CDR2 YSLEER. CDR3 length equals 13 residues. This CDR3 is CASSQETGRTQYF. The DNA of the CDR3 is TGCGCCAGCAGCCAAGAGACAGGGAGGACCCAGTACTTC.

The chain carries TRBV19 and TRBJ2-1, with TRBD2 matching 12 bases. Looked up from germline, CDR1 is LNHDA and CDR2 is SQIVND (reference sequence). This CDR3 comprises 16 residues. The J segment lost 9 bases and the V segment lost 3 bases, leaving 9 bases of the junction unmatched. The CDR3 protein is CASSISSGGVEGEQFF. As DNA, the CDR3 is TGTGCCAGTAGTATTTCTAGCGGGGGGGTCGAGGGTGAGCAGTTCTTC.

The CDR3 DNA is TGTGCCAGCAGCTTAGTGGGGGCCAGAGATGAGCAGTTCTTC. Its translation: CASSLVGARDEQFF. The genes are TRBV11-3 and TRBJ2-1; maybe TRBD1 (6 bases). The ends were cut back, 1 base at V and 8 bases at J, with 12 bases in the middle. CDR3 size: 14 residues. Germline V CDR1 and CDR2: SGHNT, YENEEA.

The V call is TRBV2, the J call TRBJ1-4; maybe TRBD1 (5 bases). The CDR3 contains 15 residues. The germline CDR1 and CDR2 sequences are SNHLY and FYNNEI. V lost 7 bases, J lost 2 bases, and 14 bases lay in between. The CDR3 DNA reads as TGTGCCAGCAACGCCAGGGAGGAGACTAATGAAAAACTGTTTTTT. It encodes CASNAREETNEKLFF.

The chain carries TRBV14 and TRBJ2-1; 8 nucleotides align to TRBD1. The junction had 20 bases not matched to a gene; V was cut back by 3 bases and J by 7 bases. Germline CDR1 SGHDN, CDR2 FVKESK. The CDR3 spans 19 residues. CDR3 sequence: CASSQGPLSGTGSRNEQFF. DNA of the CDR3: TGTGCCAGCAGCCAGGGGCCTCTCTCGGGGACAGGCTCGCGTAATGAGCAGTTCTTC.

This chain joins TRBV6-6 and TRBJ2-7; TRBD2 aligns across 7 bases. The CDR3 is 12 amino acids. Germline CDR1 and CDR2: MNHNY and SVGAGI (reference sequence). Germline trimming cut 8 bases from V and 6 bases from J; bases unmatched to any gene: 7. CDR3: CASSPGGSEQYF. The CDR3, as DNA: TGTGCCAGCTCCCCGGGAGGAAGCGAGCAGTACTTC.

The chain uses TRBV4-2 and TRBJ2-3; D is possibly TRBD2 (6 bases). Trimming cost V 1 base and J 8 bases, with 7 bases left between them. The CDR3 is made up of 12 amino acids. Germline CDR1 LGHNA, CDR2 YNFKEQ. CDR3 loop: CASSQAGSTQYF. Written as DNA, the CDR3 is TGTGCCAGCAGCCAAGCCGGGAGTACGCAGTATTTT.

In its sample, this clone was seen a few times. The gene calls are TRBV11-2 and TRBJ1-3; D is unresolved. CDR3 length equals 13 residues. CDR1 and CDR2 (germline): SGHAT, FQNNGV. V was shortened by 4 bases and J by 2 bases, with 6 bases between the two germline ends. As DNA, the CDR3 is TGTGCCAGCAGCTCCCCCGCTGGAAACACCATATATTTT. It is translated as CASSSPAGNTIYF. Combining the CDR3 with reference TRBV11-2 and TRBJ1-3 gives the whole variable domain EAGVAQSPRYKIIEKRQSVAFWCNPISGHATLYWYQQILGQGPKLLIQFQNNGVVDDSQLPKDRFSAERLKGVDSTLKIQPAKLEDSAVYLCASSSPAGNTIYFGEGSWLTVV.

The chain carries TRBV10-3 and TRBJ1-1; TRBD1 aligns across 8 bases. CDR3 length: 14 amino acids. Unmatched junction bases numbered 7, after V lost 6 bases and J lost 4 bases. Germline CDR1 ENHRY, CDR2 SYGVKD. Here the CDR3 reads CAIRLQGDGTEAFF. The CDR3 bases are TGTGCCATCAGACTACAGGGGGACGGCACTGAAGCTTTCTTT.

J is TRBJ2-7 and V is TRBV6-5; D uncertain. CDR1 is MNHEY and CDR2 is SVGAGI in the germline V gene. There are 13 residues in the CDR3. V was pared by 0 bases and J by 10 bases, with 13 bases between. For the CDR3, the DNA is TGTGCCAGCAGTTACTCGCCTGAGACACCCCAGTACTTC. Its translation is CASSYSPETPQYF.

This clone was detected only a few times. V and J are TRBV27 and TRBJ2-3; TRBD2 aligns across 8 bases. This CDR3 is built from 17 residues. With V trimmed by 3 bases and J by 4 bases, 12 bases remained unmatched. Germline CDR1 MNHEY, CDR2 SMNVEV (reference sequence). In nucleotides, the CDR3 is TGTGCCAGCAGTTTGGGGCTGGGGCGGGAGGTATCAGATACGCAGTATTTT. This sequence encodes CASSLGLGREVSDTQYF.

This clone came up a few times. This chain links TRBV2 with TRBJ2-7; 9 bases match TRBD1. The CDR3 is 17 residues long. In germline, CDR1 is SNHLY, CDR2 FYNNEI. The V gene end was trimmed by 5 bases and the J gene end by 1 base; junction bases not matched to a gene: 12. The CDR3 here is CASSRVGVGTGSYEQYF. In DNA, the CDR3 is TGTGCCAGCAGTCGGGTGGGCGTGGGGACAGGGTCCTACGAGCAGTACTTC.

The gene calls are TRBV5-1 and TRBJ2-7; TRBD1 agrees at 7 bases. In germline, CDR1 is SGHRS, CDR2 YFSETQ. Trimming cost V 3 bases and J 5 bases; bases outside gene matches: 5. The CDR3 length is 13 residues. Written as DNA, the CDR3 is TGCGCCAGCAGCTCCCGGGACAGCGACGAGCAGTACTTC. It encodes CASSSRDSDEQYF.

Of note for this clone: This same CDR3 is encoded by further DNA sequences in the sample. The rearrangement links TRBV6-5 to TRBJ1-1; D gene uncertain. Germline CDR1 is MNHEY and CDR2 is SVGAGI. V lost 2 bases, J lost 1 base, and 5 bases lay in between. CDR3 length: 13 residues. CDR3 protein: CASSYGPNTEAFF. As DNA, the CDR3 is TGTGCCAGCAGTTACGGCCCGAACACTGAAGCTTTCTTT.

The chain is built from TRBV30 and TRBJ2-7; D may be TRBD2 (5 bases). The V and J ends lost 2 bases and 0 bases respectively, with 11 bases between them. This CDR3 contains 14 residues. Per the germline V gene, CDR1 is GTSNPN and CDR2 is SVGIG (reference sequence). CDR3 protein: CAWSPLGSSYEQYF. The CDR3, as DNA: TGTGCCTGGAGTCCCTTAGGGAGCTCCTACGAGCAGTACTTC.